The 28 T cell receptor beta chains below all came from one sample that was sequenced in a study of metastatic and nonmetastatic thyroid tumors. TCRdb reassembled clones from the PCR reads with MiXCR. Of approximately 7,800 clones listed, 25% to 30% were seen once; the top ten hold less than 45%. Ahead of thyroid surgery, no patient had received treatment of any kind. Source material: tumor tissue. These receptors were obtained from a male donor with papillary thyroid cancer or a benign thyroid nodule (not recorded which). Some clones in this sample may be carry-over from other donors' samples.

V gene TRBV9 combines with J gene TRBJ2-1; TRBD2 is a possible D gene (6 bases). Between the trimmed V and J ends, which lost 0 bases and 9 bases, there was a span of 13 bases. The CDR3 is 14 residues long. CDR1 is SGDLS, CDR2 YYNGEE, per germline. CDR3 amino acids: CASSVEEGLSEQFF. CDR3 DNA sequence: TGTGCCAGCAGCGTAGAGGAGGGGCTAAGTGAGCAGTTCTTC.

The CDR3: CASSKLGGQNQPQHF. CDR3 in DNA: TGTGCCAGTAGTAAACTTGGGGGACAGAATCAGCCCCAGCATTTT. The rearrangement links TRBV19 to TRBJ1-5; 7 positions agree with TRBD1. Germline lookup yields CDR1 LNHDA and CDR2 SQIVND (reference sequence). The CDR3 sequence is 15 residues long. Trimming took 4 bases from V and 4 from J; bases not matched to a gene: 7.

As concerns this clone: No conserved phenylalanine or tryptophan is present at the end of the CDR3, so a read error is the likely explanation. The DNA is omitted, as the CDR3 cannot be located on it reliably, and the CDR3 follows TCRdb's listing. The CDR3 sequence is CASSYGQGGQPQHC. The chain links TRBV7-9 to TRBJ1-5; the table's D call TRBD1 went unverified against the DNA. CDR1 and CDR2 (germline): SEHNR, FQNEAQ (reference sequence). The CDR3 has 14 amino acids, counting both end residues.

In this sample, this clone turned up a few times. A read error is possible here, since a much larger clone lies one base away. The chain recombines TRBV9 with TRBJ1-2; no firm D call. The CDR3 sequence is 11 residues long. Trimming left V 5 bases short and J 6 bases short, with 8 bases between. Germline CDR1 is SGDLS and CDR2 is YYNGEE. This CDR3 reads CASRAPNGYTF. The CDR3, as DNA: TGTGCCAGCAGAGCACCAAATGGCTACACCTTC.

In its sample, this clone was seen a few times. The chain recombines TRBV19 with TRBJ2-2; 8 bases match TRBD2. Trimming at V came to 4 bases and at J to 0 bases, leaving 1 base not matched to a gene. Germline V gives CDR1 LNHDA, CDR2 SQIVND (reference sequence). The CDR3 extends over 15 amino acids. Here the CDR3 reads CASSTGLANTGELFF. CDR3 nucleotide sequence: TGTGCCAGTAGTACGGGACTAGCGAACACCGGGGAGCTGTTTTTT.

This clone was counted a few times. The CDR3 is CASSHGTGPQYF. In nucleotides, the CDR3 is TGTGCCAGCAGCCACGGGACGGGTCCGCAGTATTTT. This chain uses TRBV12-3 or TRBV12-4 with TRBJ2-3; tentatively, D is TRBD1 or TRBD2 (5 bases each). The germline V and J ends were trimmed by 6 bases and 10 bases, with 14 bases remaining between them. CDR3 length: 12 amino acids.

This chain joins TRBV19 and TRBJ1-2, with TRBD1 as a possible D gene (5 bases). CDR3 length equals 14 residues. The V gene lost 7 bases and the J gene lost 8 bases, with 20 bases spanning the gap. The V gene's germline CDR1 is LNHDA and CDR2 SQIVND (reference sequence). DNA for the CDR3: TGTGCCAGTAAGAAGTCCCGGTCCGGGGGGGGCTACACCTTC. The encoded protein is CASKKSRSGGGYTF.

The sample holds a few counts of this clone. V gene TRBV6-1 combines with J gene TRBJ2-7, with TRBD2 identical over 8 bases. J lost 5 bases, V lost 5 bases, and 8 bases had no gene match. CDR3 length: 14 amino acids. Looked up from germline, CDR1 is MNHNS and CDR2 is SASEGT. CDR3 amino acids: CASSSAGVGDEQYF. The CDR3 DNA reads as TGTGCCAGCAGTTCAGCGGGAGTAGGAGACGAGCAGTACTTC.

This clone was counted only a few times. The CDR3 region is CASSLDPSSYNEQFF. CDR3 bases: TGTGCCAGCAGCTTAGACCCGAGCTCCTACAATGAGCAGTTCTTC. The rearrangement joins TRBV13 to TRBJ2-1; D is unclear. The CDR3 is made up of 15 amino acids. From germline, CDR1 is PRHDT and CDR2 FYEKMQ (reference sequence). The V gene lost 1 base and the J gene lost 0 bases, with 7 bases spanning the gap.

This clone came up a few times. The V call is TRBV19, the J call TRBJ2-1; 8 nucleotides match TRBD2. V was clipped by 2 bases and J by 5 bases; unmatched bases: 2. Germline CDR1 reads LNHDA; CDR2 reads SQIVND (reference sequence). The CDR3 consists of 14 residues. The CDR3 nucleotides are TGTGCCAGTAGTATAAGACTAGCGCACAATGAGCAGTTCTTC. Amino acid sequence: CASSIRLAHNEQFF.

Here the CDR3 DNA reads TGTGCCAGCAGTTTAGCCCAGTGGGGGGACACTGAAGCTTTCTTT. Translating gives CASSLAQWGDTEAFF. V gene TRBV12-3 or TRBV12-4 combines with J gene TRBJ1-1, with a weak D call TRBD1 (5 bases). V lost 0 bases and J 3 bases, leaving 11 bases between the germline ends. This CDR3 has 15 residues.

In the case of this clone: A much more abundant neighbour one base away suggests this may be a read error. This chain links TRBV9 with TRBJ1-1; D gene unclear. The CDR3 sequence is 12 residues long. Germline CDR1 SGDLS, CDR2 YYNGEE. Trimming pared 8 bases from V and 2 bases from J, leaving 10 bases between. CDR3 residues: CASQCPNTEAFF. CDR3 nucleotides: TGTGCCAGTCAGTGTCCTAACACTGAAGCTTTCTTT.

This clone came up a few times. The CDR3 nucleotides read TGTGCCAGCAGTTACAGGGGATATAATTCACCCCTCCACTTT. This codes for CASSYRGYNSPLHF. This chain uses TRBV6-6 with TRBJ1-6; D may be TRBD1 (5 bases). Trimming cost V 2 bases and J 4 bases, with 6 bases left between them. Germline V gene lookup returns CDR1 MNHNY and CDR2 SVGAGI (reference sequence). The CDR3 length is 14 residues.

This clone has at least ten counts. The chain has TRBV9 and TRBJ2-3; weak D call: TRBD2 (5 bases). Trimming stripped 5 bases from V and 0 bases from J, with 13 bases between. Germline CDR1 SGDLS, CDR2 YYNGEE. CDR3 size: 15 residues. This chain's CDR3 is CASSDAGVSTDTQYF. The CDR3 DNA is TGTGCCAGCAGTGACGCCGGGGTGAGCACAGATACGCAGTATTTT.

This sequence joins TRBV20-1 and TRBJ2-3, with D perhaps TRBD2 (6 bases). The germline V and J ends were trimmed by 4 bases and 3 bases, with 20 bases remaining between them. The CDR3 sequence is 16 residues long. The germline gives CDR1 DFQATT, CDR2 SNEGSKA (reference sequence). The CDR3 nucleotides read TGCAGTGCTACCCCCTACCGGGAGTATGGGACAGATACGCAGTATTTT. Translation: CSATPYREYGTDTQYF.

The gene calls are TRBV6-5 and TRBJ2-1; TRBD1 aligns across 9 bases. V was pared by 2 bases and J by 7 bases, with 3 bases of the junction left unmatched. The CDR3 runs to 14 residues. Per germline, CDR1 MNHEY and CDR2 SVGAGI. The CDR3, as DNA: TGTGCCAGCAGTTACCCCGGGACAGGGAATGAGCAGTTCTTC. Protein product: CASSYPGTGNEQFF.

The V call is TRBV20-1, the J call TRBJ2-5; perhaps TRBD2 as D (5 bases). CDR3 size: 11 residues. Trimming cost V 6 bases and J 5 bases, with 10 bases left between them. In germline, CDR1 is DFQATT, CDR2 SNEGSKA (reference sequence). CDR3 sequence: CSALRGETQYF. The CDR3 DNA sequence: TGCAGTGCCCTAAGAGGGGAGACCCAGTACTTC.

By share, this clone counts as medium-sized. The chain links TRBV12-3 or TRBV12-4 to TRBJ2-2; D perhaps matches TRBD1 (6 bases). Trimming stripped 6 bases from V and 2 bases from J, with 10 bases between. The length of the CDR3 is 14 residues. The CDR3 loop reads CASSYRVNTGELFF. Here the CDR3 DNA reads TGTGCCAGCAGCTACAGGGTTAACACCGGGGAGCTGTTTTTT.

This clone was detected many times. This sequence joins TRBV5-5 and TRBJ1-6; TRBD1 aligns across 9 bases. This CDR3 is 14 amino acids long. CDR1 and CDR2 from the germline V gene are SGHKS and YYEKEE (reference sequence). J was trimmed by 7 bases and V by 4 bases; bases with no gene match: 3. The CDR3 DNA sequence: TGTGCCAGCAGCCAAGGGACAGGGAATTCACCCCTCCACTTT. It encodes CASSQGTGNSPLHF.

About this clone: Compared with germline, one end of the junction differs, possibly owing to a read error. V is TRBV19 and J is TRBJ2-1; 8 bases agree with TRBD2. CDR1 and CDR2 (germline): LNHDA, SQIVND (reference sequence). This CDR3 contains 16 residues. CDR3 residues: CVSRPSSGLTYNEQFF. CDR3 bases: TGTGTCAGTAGGCCGTCTAGCGGGCTAACCTACAATGAGCAGTTCTTC.

The chain has TRBV5-1 and TRBJ2-2; TRBD2 might be the D (5 bases). The germline gives CDR1 SGHRS, CDR2 YFSETQ. CDR3 length equals 15 residues. Trimming stripped 0 bases from V and 1 base from J, with 7 bases between. The CDR3 DNA sequence: TGCGCCAGCAGCTTGGATGGGAGGAACACCGGGGAGCTGTTTTTT. Its protein product is CASSLDGRNTGELFF.

The chain carries TRBV12-3 or TRBV12-4 and TRBJ2-3; D gene uncertain. The CDR3 extends over 14 amino acids. V was pared by 3 bases and J by 4 bases, with 11 bases between. CDR3 protein: CASSFPGSPDTQYF. Written as DNA, the CDR3 is TGTGCCAGCAGTTTTCCGGGCAGCCCAGATACGCAGTATTTT.

This clone was seen more than once but under ten times. Possible read error: a much larger clone is one base away. The rearrangement links TRBV12-3 or TRBV12-4 to TRBJ2-5, with 7 bases matching TRBD2. The V gene end was trimmed by 6 bases and the J gene end by 1 base; junction bases not matched to a gene: 2. This CDR3 region has 13 residues. The CDR3 protein is CASRWGGQETQYF. In DNA form, the CDR3 reads TGTGCCAGCAGGTGGGGGGGCCAAGAGACCCAGTACTTC.

The rearrangement links TRBV5-1 to TRBJ1-1, with TRBD1 as a possible D gene (5 bases). Looked up from germline, CDR1 is SGHRS and CDR2 is YFSETQ. V was trimmed by 4 bases and J by 11 bases, leaving 24 bases between them. This CDR3 has 15 amino acids. The CDR3 here is CASSTTTGTAAGAFF. For the CDR3, the DNA is TGCGCCAGCAGCACAACAACCGGGACGGCGGCCGGGGCTTTCTTT.

The chain couples TRBV6-1 to TRBJ1-2; TRBD1 aligns across 7 bases. CDR1 is MNHNS and CDR2 is SASEGT in the germline V gene. This CDR3 region has 12 residues. V was pared by 10 bases and J by 4 bases, with 6 bases of the junction left unmatched. The CDR3: CATQGSSYGYTF. The CDR3 DNA is TGTGCCACACAGGGGAGCAGCTATGGCTACACCTTC.

V and J are TRBV7-2 and TRBJ2-3; 7 nucleotides match TRBD2. The V gene end was trimmed by 0 bases and the J gene end by 8 bases; junction bases not matched to a gene: 8. The CDR3 is made up of 15 amino acids. CDR1 and CDR2 (germline): SGHTA, FQGNSA. The CDR3, as DNA: TGTGCCAGCAGCTTAGCGGGAGGGCCACGCGTTACGCAGTATTTT. Protein sequence: CASSLAGGPRVTQYF. Full variable domain (rest looked up from reference TRBV7-2 and TRBJ2-3): GAGVSQSPSNKVTEKGKDVELRCDPISGHTALYWYRQSLGQGLEFLIYFQGNSAPDKSGLPSDRFSAERTGGSVSTLTIQRTQQEDSAVYLCASSLAGGPRVTQYFGPGTRLTVL.

In this sample, this clone turned up once. The V gene is TRBV3-1, the J gene TRBJ1-2; no clear D. Trimming took 0 bases from V and 4 from J, leaving 9 bases between them. The germline V gene encodes CDR1 LGHDT and CDR2 YNNKEL (reference sequence). The CDR3 loop spans 14 amino acids. The CDR3 spells CASSQEPRSYGYTF. CDR3 DNA sequence: TGTGCCAGCAGCCAAGAGCCCAGGAGCTATGGCTACACCTTC.

The rearrangement uses TRBV10-3 and TRBJ2-7; TRBD2 matches at 8 bases. The CDR3 loop spans 14 amino acids. Unmatched junction bases numbered 8, after V lost 6 bases and J lost 4 bases. CDR1 ENHRY and CDR2 SYGVKD come from the germline V gene. The CDR3 region is CAISIGLAGYEQYF. The CDR3 DNA sequence: TGTGCCATCAGCATCGGACTAGCTGGTTACGAGCAGTACTTC.